The 25 T cell receptor beta chains below all came from one sample that was sequenced in a study of shared clonotypes between healthy human individuals. Only in-frame clones appear in the TCRdb table, and some are missing; sequencing was by immunoSEQ multiplex PCR. This table holds some 1 million clones, 70% to 80% found once. The sample comprised memory CD4+ T cells sorted from blood. The subset is: CD45RA-negative fraction. Receptors originate from a man aged 18 to 29 in good health.

This chain connects TRBV18 to TRBJ2-1; D is ambiguous. Between the trimmed V and J ends, which lost 2 bases and 2 bases, there was a span of 7 bases. The CDR3 spans 14 residues. Germline lookup yields CDR1 KGHSH and CDR2 LQKENI. The CDR3 here is CASSPVNTYNEQFF. The CDR3 DNA reads TGTGCCAGCTCACCAGTGAACACCTACAATGAGCAGTTCTTC.

The chain is built from TRBV7-9 and TRBJ1-2, with D possibly being TRBD1 (6 bases). In germline, CDR1 is SEHNR, CDR2 FQNEAQ (reference sequence). The CDR3 loop spans 16 amino acids. V was pared by 5 bases and J by 0 bases, with 16 bases between. The CDR3, as DNA: TGTGCCAGCAGCCCCCGGGTAGGGGGAGCTAACTATGGCTACACCTTC. As protein: CASSPRVGGANYGYTF.

The chain is built from TRBV7-2 and TRBJ2-6; no clear D. Trimming removed 1 base from V and 2 bases from J, with 6 bases in between. Germline values: CDR1 SGHTA, CDR2 FQGNSA. The CDR3 spans 15 residues. The CDR3 spells CASSLDKTGANVLTF. The CDR3, as DNA: TGTGCCAGCAGCTTAGATAAGACTGGGGCCAACGTCCTGACTTTC. Using reference TRBV7-2 and TRBJ2-6 for the parts outside the CDR3, the full variable domain is GAGVSQSPSNKVTEKGKDVELRCDPISGHTALYWYRQSLGQGLEFLIYFQGNSAPDKSGLPSDRFSAERTGGSVSTLTIQRTQQEDSAVYLCASSLDKTGANVLTFGAGSRLTVL.

V usage is TRBV5-6 and J usage is TRBJ2-3; either TRBD1 or TRBD2 may fit D (5 bases each). The CDR3 extends over 11 amino acids. V was pared by 6 bases and J by 7 bases, with 9 bases between. Germline-derived CDR1 and CDR2 are SGHDT and YYEEEE. CDR3 DNA: TGTGCCAGCACCGGGGCCTATACGCAGTATTTT. Amino acid sequence: CASTGAYTQYF. The variable domain in full, with the rest retrieved from reference TRBV5-6 and TRBJ2-3, is DAGVTQSPTHLIKTRGQQVTLRCSPKSGHDTVSWYQQALGQGPQFIFQYYEEEERQRGNFPDRFSGHQFPNYSSELNVNALLLGDSALYLCASTGAYTQYFGPGTRLTVL.

This clone showed up just once. CDR3 sequence: CASSSTRSNEQFF. The CDR3 DNA reads TGCGCCAGCAGCTCCACTCGTAGCAATGAGCAGTTCTTC. The chain uses TRBV5-1 and TRBJ2-1, with no clear D. The CDR3 length is 13 residues. CDR1 SGHRS and CDR2 YFSETQ come from the germline V gene. V lost 3 bases to trimming and J lost 6 bases, with 10 bases between them.

The chain links TRBV7-3 to TRBJ2-7; D is perhaps TRBD1 or TRBD2 (5 bases each). V shed 5 bases and J shed 6 bases, with 14 bases lying between them. The CDR3 is 13 residues long. CDR1 is SGHTA and CDR2 is FQGTGA in the germline V gene. The CDR3 protein is CASSVQPGSEQYF. DNA for the CDR3: TGTGCCAGCAGCGTTCAACCAGGGAGCGAGCAGTACTTC.

This sequence joins TRBV25-1 and TRBJ1-1, with D maybe TRBD1 (6 bases). V lost 3 bases, J lost 3 bases, and 14 bases lay in between. This CDR3 comprises 15 residues. Germline V CDR1 and CDR2: MGHDK, SYGVNS. The CDR3 coding sequence is TGTGCCAGCAGTGAGAAACAGGGATGGGACACTGAAGCTTTCTTT. Its translation: CASSEKQGWDTEAFF.

The rearrangement links TRBV15 to TRBJ2-3, with a weak D call TRBD1 (5 bases). The CDR3 runs to 14 residues. Per the germline V gene, CDR1 is LNHNV and CDR2 is YYDKDF (reference sequence). Trimming took 4 bases from V and 2 from J, leaving 10 bases between them. DNA for the CDR3: TGTGCCACCAGCACCCGACAGACCACAGATACGCAGTATTTT. This translates into CATSTRQTTDTQYF.

The rearrangement joins TRBV10-3 to TRBJ2-2, with 10 nucleotides matching TRBD1. The ends lost 10 bases at V and 5 bases at J; junction bases unmatched: 4. From germline, CDR1 is ENHRY and CDR2 SYGVKD. The CDR3 contains 13 residues. CDR3 protein: CATGQGGTGELFF. In nucleotides, the CDR3 is TGTGCCACAGGACAGGGGGGAACCGGGGAGCTGTTTTTT.

The chain couples TRBV4-1 to TRBJ1-2; a weak D match, TRBD1 (5 bases). The V gene lost 0 bases and the J gene lost 2 bases, with 7 bases spanning the gap. The CDR3 extends over 14 amino acids. Germline loops: CDR1 MGHRA, CDR2 YSYEKL. CDR3 in amino acids: CASSQDRANYGYTF. CDR3 coding DNA: TGCGCCAGCAGCCAAGACAGGGCCAACTATGGCTACACCTTC.

Comments on this clone: Other DNA sequences from this sample encode an identical CDR3 as well. The chain has TRBV15 and TRBJ1-1; D ambiguous. CDR3 length: 13 residues. The ends were cut back, 1 base at V and 2 bases at J, with 5 bases in the middle. Germline loops: CDR1 LNHNV, CDR2 YYDKDF (reference sequence). CDR3 nucleotide sequence: TGTGCCACCAGCAGAGGACTTAACACTGAAGCTTTCTTT. Residues: CATSRGLNTEAFF.

The chain carries TRBV5-5 and TRBJ2-1, with TRBD2 matching 11 bases. Per the germline V gene, CDR1 is SGHKS and CDR2 is YYEKEE (reference sequence). The CDR3 totals 13 residues. Losses at the gene ends were 2 bases for V and 15 bases for J; bases not matched to a gene: 7. DNA of the CDR3: TGTGCCAGCAGCTTCCTCACTAGCGGGAGTAGGTTCTTC. Protein: CASSFLTSGSRFF.

The CDR3 DNA reads as TGTGCCAGCTCACCCTCCGGGACCTCTTATGGCTACACCTTC. This sequence encodes CASSPSGTSYGYTF. The rearrangement uses TRBV18 and TRBJ1-2; D possibly corresponds to TRBD1 (5 bases). CDR1 is KGHSH, CDR2 LQKENI, per germline. There are 14 residues in the CDR3. V gave up 3 bases and J gave up 5 bases, with 13 bases separating them. Full variable domain (outside the CDR3, taken from reference TRBV18 and TRBJ1-2): NAGVMQNPRHLVRRRGQEARLRCSPMKGHSHVYWYRQLPEEGLKFMVYLQKENIIDESGMPKERFSAEFPKEGPSILRIQQVVRGDSAAYFCASSPSGTSYGYTFGSGTRLTVV.

As concerns this clone: Other DNA sequences in this specimen translate into the identical CDR3. The gene calls are TRBV29-1 and TRBJ1-5; maybe TRBD1 (5 bases). CDR1 is SQVTM, CDR2 ANQGSEA, per germline. The CDR3 runs 12 residues. V was pared by 6 bases and J by 7 bases, with 13 bases between. As DNA, the CDR3 is TGCAGCGTGGGGGGGGTCGGACAGCCCCAGCATTTT. Protein product: CSVGGVGQPQHF.

V gene TRBV6-5 combines with J gene TRBJ2-5, with TRBD1 matching 7 bases. CDR3 length: 13 residues. In germline, CDR1 is MNHEY, CDR2 SVGAGI. V gave up 4 bases and J gave up 5 bases; unmatched junction bases: 4. The CDR3, as DNA: TGTGCCAGCAGTTTAGGGGGCGGGGAGACCCAGTACTTC. This codes for CASSLGGGETQYF.

This chain joins TRBV2 and TRBJ2-1, with 10 bases aligning to TRBD2. V lost 6 bases and J lost 7; bases outside the gene matches: 9. Germline assignment: CDR1 SNHLY and CDR2 FYNNEI. This CDR3 is 15 amino acids long. CDR3 region: CASSRSGGAYNEQFF. For the CDR3, the DNA is TGTGCCAGCAGCCGGAGCGGGGGGGCTTATAATGAGCAGTTCTTC.

The chain joins TRBV5-1 to TRBJ1-2; D gene ambiguous. Germline CDR1 SGHRS, CDR2 YFSETQ. V lost 1 base, J lost 1 base, and 5 bases lay in between. The CDR3 is made up of 13 amino acids. In nucleotides, the CDR3 is TGCGCCAGCAGCTTGAGTTTTAACTATGGCTACACCTTC. This translates into CASSLSFNYGYTF.

The chain uses TRBV7-9 and TRBJ2-1; D possibly corresponds to TRBD2 (6 bases). CDR1 is SEHNR, CDR2 FQNEAQ, per germline (reference sequence). Trimming left V 1 base short and J 15 bases short, with 16 bases between. This CDR3 contains 13 residues. CDR3: CASSLVGGLDLFF. The CDR3 DNA follows: TGTGCCAGCAGCTTAGTCGGAGGGTTGGATTTGTTCTTC. Complete variable domain (other parts from reference TRBV7-9 and TRBJ2-1): DTGVSQNPRHKITKRGQNVTFRCDPISEHNRLYWYRQTLGQGPEFLTYFQNEAQLEKSRLLSDRFSAERPKGSFSTLEIQRTEQGDSAMYLCASSLVGGLDLFFGPGTRLTVL.

The CDR3 DNA reads as TGCGCCAGCAGCTTGGAGACGGTGAGGGAGACCCAGTACTTC. This codes for CASSLETVRETQYF. The chain has TRBV5-1 and TRBJ2-5; D unresolved. Deletions cut 0 bases from V and 5 bases from J, with 11 bases between. CDR1 is SGHRS, CDR2 YFSETQ, per germline. This CDR3 has 14 amino acids.

J is TRBJ2-1 and V is TRBV19; TRBD2 matches 11 bases. V was clipped by 1 base and J by 9 bases; unmatched bases: 5. CDR1 is LNHDA and CDR2 is SQIVND in the germline V gene (reference sequence). This CDR3 has 15 amino acids. Written as DNA, the CDR3 is TGTGCCAGTAGTATAGGTAGCGGGAGGGCCAGTGAGCAGTTCTTC. Translating it yields CASSIGSGRASEQFF.

This sequence joins TRBV6-1 and TRBJ1-4; no clear D gene. Germline V gene sequence: CDR1 MNHNS, CDR2 SASEGT. The CDR3 contains 15 residues. V was pared by 4 bases and J by 2 bases, with 11 bases between. CDR3: CASSGIHPTNEKLFF. DNA of the CDR3: TGTGCCAGCAGTGGTATACACCCTACTAATGAAAAACTGTTTTTT.

This clone was detected only a few times. This chain links TRBV15 with TRBJ2-1; 8 bases fit TRBD2. Germline lookup yields CDR1 LNHNV and CDR2 YYDKDF (reference sequence). Trimming took 3 bases from V and 6 from J; bases not matched to a gene: 7. The CDR3 has 15 residues. As DNA, the CDR3 is TGTGCCACCAGCAGGGTGGGACTAGGCCTCAATGAGCAGTTCTTC. The encoded protein is CATSRVGLGLNEQFF.

This clone was counted a single time. A read error is likely here: a far larger clone is one base away. The genes are TRBV13 and TRBJ2-3, with a weak D call TRBD1 (6 bases). The CDR3 extends over 15 amino acids. V shed 5 bases and J shed 4 bases, with 16 bases lying between them. Germline V CDR1 and CDR2: PRHDT, FYEKMQ (reference sequence). CDR3 protein: CASSPNSRGADTQYF. As DNA, the CDR3 is TGTGCCAGCAGCCCAAACTCCAGGGGCGCAGATACGCAGTATTTT.

The chain uses TRBV10-3 and TRBJ2-5, with TRBD1 as a possible D gene (5 bases). CDR1 is ENHRY, CDR2 SYGVKD, per germline. The CDR3 sequence is 13 residues long. The V end was cut by 3 bases, the J end by 5 bases, with 10 bases between. CDR3 nucleotides: TGTGCCATCAGTGAAAGCAGGGTCGAGACCCAGTACTTC. It codes for CAISESRVETQYF.

This chain joins TRBV9 and TRBJ1-2; D remains unclear. The V gene lost 6 bases and the J gene lost 4 bases, with 13 bases spanning the gap. The germline V gene has CDR1 SGDLS and CDR2 YYNGEE. This CDR3 spans 13 amino acids. The CDR3 region has the DNA TGTGCCAGCAATGGCGGCTTCGGCTATGGCTACACCTTC. Its protein product is CASNGGFGYGYTF. Supplemented by reference TRBV9 and TRBJ1-2, the full variable domain reads DSGVTQTPKHLITATGQRVTLRCSPRSGDLSVYWYQQSLDQGLQFLIQYYNGEERAKGNILERFSAQQFPDLHSELNLSSLELGDSALYFCASNGGFGYGYTFGSGTRLTVV.